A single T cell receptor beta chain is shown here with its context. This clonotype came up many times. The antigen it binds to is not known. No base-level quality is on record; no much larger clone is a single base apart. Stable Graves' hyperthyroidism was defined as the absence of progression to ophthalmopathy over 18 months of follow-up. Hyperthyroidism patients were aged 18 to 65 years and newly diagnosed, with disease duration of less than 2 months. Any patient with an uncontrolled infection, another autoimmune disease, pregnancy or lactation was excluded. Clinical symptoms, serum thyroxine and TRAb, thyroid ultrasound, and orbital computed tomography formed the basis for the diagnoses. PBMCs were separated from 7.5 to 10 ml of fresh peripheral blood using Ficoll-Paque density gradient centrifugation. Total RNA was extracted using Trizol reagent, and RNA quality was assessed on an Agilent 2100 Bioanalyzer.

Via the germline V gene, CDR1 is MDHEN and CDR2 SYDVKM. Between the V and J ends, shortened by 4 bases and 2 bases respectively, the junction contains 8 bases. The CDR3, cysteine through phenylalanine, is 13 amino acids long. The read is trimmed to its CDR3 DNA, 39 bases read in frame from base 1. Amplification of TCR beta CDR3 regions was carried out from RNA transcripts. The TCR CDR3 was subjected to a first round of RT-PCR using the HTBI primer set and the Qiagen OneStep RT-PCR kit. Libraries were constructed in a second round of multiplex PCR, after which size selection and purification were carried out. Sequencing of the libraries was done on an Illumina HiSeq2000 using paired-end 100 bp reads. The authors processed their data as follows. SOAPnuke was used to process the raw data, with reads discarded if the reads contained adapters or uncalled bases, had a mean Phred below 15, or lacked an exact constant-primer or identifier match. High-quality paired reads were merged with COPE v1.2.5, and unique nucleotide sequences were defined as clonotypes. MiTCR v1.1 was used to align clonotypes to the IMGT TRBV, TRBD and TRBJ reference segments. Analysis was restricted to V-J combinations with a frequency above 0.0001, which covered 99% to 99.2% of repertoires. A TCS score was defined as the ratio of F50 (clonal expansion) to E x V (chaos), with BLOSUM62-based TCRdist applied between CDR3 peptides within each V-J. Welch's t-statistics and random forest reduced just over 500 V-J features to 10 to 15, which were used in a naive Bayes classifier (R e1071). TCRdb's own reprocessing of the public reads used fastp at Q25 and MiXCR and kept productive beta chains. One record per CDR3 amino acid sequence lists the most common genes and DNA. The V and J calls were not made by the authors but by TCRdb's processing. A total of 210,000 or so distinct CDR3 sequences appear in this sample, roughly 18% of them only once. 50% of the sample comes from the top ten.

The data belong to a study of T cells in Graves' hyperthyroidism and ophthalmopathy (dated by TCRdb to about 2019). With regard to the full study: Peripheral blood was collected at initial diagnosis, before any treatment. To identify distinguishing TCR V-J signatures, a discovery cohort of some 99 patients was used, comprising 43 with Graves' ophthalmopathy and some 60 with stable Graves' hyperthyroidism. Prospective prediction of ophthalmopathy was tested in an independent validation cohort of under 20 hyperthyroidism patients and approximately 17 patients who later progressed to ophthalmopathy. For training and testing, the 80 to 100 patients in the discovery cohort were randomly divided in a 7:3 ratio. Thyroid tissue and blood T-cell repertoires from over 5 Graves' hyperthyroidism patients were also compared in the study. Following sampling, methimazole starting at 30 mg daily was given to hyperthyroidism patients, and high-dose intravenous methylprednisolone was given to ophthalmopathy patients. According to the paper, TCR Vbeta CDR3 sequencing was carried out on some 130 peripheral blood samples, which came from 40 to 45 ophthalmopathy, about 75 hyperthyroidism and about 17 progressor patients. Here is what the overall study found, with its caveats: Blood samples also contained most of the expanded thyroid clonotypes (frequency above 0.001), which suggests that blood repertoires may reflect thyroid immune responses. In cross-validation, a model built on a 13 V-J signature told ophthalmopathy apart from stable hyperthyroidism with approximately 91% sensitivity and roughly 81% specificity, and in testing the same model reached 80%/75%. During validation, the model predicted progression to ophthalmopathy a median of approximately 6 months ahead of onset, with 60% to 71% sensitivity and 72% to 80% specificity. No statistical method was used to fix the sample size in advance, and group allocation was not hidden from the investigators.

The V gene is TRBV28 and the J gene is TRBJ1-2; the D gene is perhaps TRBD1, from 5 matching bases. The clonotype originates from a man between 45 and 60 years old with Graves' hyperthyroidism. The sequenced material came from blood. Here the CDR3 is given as CASSSHRNYGYTF. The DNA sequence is TGTGCCAGCAGTTCTCACAGGAACTATGGCTACACCTTC.